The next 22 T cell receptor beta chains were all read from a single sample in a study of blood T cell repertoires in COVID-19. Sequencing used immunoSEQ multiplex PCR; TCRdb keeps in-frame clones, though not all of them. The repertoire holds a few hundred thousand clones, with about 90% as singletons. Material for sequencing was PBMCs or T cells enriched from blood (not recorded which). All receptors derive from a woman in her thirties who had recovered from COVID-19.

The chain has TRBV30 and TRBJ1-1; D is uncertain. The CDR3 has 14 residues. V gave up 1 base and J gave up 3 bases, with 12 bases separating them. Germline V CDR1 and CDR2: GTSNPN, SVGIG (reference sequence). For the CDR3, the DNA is TGTGCCTGGAGTGAATGGTGGGCTGACACTGAAGCTTTCTTT. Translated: CAWSEWWADTEAFF.

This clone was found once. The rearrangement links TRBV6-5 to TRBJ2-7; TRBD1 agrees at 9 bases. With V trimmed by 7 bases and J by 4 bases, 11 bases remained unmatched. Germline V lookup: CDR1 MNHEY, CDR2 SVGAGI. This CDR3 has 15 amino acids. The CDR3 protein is CASISRTGTGYEQYF. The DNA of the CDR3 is TGTGCCAGCATCTCCAGAACCGGGACAGGGTACGAGCAGTACTTC.

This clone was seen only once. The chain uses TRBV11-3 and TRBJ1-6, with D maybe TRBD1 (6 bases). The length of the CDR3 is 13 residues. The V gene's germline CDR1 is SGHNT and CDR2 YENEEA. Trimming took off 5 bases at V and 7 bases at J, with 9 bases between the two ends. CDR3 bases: TGTGCCAGCAGCGGCAGGGGAAATTCACCCCTCCACTTT. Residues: CASSGRGNSPLHF.

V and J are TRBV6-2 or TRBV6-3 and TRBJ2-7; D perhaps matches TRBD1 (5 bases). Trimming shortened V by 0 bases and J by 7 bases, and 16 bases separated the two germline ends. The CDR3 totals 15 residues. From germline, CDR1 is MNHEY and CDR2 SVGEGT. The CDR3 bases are TGTGCCAGCAGTTACTCGGGAAGCAGGGTCGGAGAGCAGTACTTC. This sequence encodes CASSYSGSRVGEQYF.

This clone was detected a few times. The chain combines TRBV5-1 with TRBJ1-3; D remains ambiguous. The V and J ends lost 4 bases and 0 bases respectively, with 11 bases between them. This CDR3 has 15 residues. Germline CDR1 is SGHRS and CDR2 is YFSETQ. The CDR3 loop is CASSTDPISGNTIYF. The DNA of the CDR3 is TGCGCCAGCAGCACAGACCCGATCTCTGGAAACACCATATATTTT.

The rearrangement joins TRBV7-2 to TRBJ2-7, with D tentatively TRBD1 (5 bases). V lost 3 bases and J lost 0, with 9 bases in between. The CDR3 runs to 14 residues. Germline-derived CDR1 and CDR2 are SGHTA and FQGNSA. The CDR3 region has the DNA TGTGCCAGCAGCTTTGACAGATCCTCCTACGAGCAGTACTTC. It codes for CASSFDRSSYEQYF.

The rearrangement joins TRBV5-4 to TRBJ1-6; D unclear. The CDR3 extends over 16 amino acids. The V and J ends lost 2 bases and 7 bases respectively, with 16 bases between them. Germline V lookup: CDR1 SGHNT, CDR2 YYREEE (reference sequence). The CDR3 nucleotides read TGTGCCAGCAGCTTCGACCATGGGCGGGAAAATTCACCCCTCCACTTT. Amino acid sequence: CASSFDHGRENSPLHF.

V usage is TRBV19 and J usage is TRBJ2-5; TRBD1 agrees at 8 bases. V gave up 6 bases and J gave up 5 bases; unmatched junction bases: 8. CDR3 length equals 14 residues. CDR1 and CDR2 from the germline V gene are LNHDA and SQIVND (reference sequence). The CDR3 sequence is CASSTGGSGETQYF. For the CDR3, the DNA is TGTGCCAGTAGCACAGGGGGAAGCGGGGAGACCCAGTACTTC. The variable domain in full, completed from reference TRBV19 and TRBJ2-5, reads DGGITQSPKYLFRKEGQNVTLSCEQNLNHDAMYWYRQDPGQGLRLIYYSQIVNDFQKGDIAEGYSVSREKKESFPLTVTSAQKNPTAFYLCASSTGGSGETQYFGPGTRLLVL.

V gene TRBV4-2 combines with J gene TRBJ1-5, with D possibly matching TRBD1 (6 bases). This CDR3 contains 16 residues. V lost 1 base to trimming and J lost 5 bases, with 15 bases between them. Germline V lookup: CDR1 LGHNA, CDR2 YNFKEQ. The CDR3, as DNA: TGTGCCAGCAGCCAAGCCCCGGGGAGGGGGGATCAGCCCCAGCATTTT. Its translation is CASSQAPGRGDQPQHF.

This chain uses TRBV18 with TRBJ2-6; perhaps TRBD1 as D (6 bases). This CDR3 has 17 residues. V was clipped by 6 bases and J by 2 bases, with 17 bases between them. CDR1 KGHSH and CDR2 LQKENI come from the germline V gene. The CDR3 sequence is CASSLGDKAPGANVLTF. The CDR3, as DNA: TGTGCCAGCTCCCTCGGGGACAAGGCTCCTGGGGCCAACGTCCTGACTTTC. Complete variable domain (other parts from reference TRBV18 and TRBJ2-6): NAGVMQNPRHLVRRRGQEARLRCSPMKGHSHVYWYRQLPEEGLKFMVYLQKENIIDESGMPKERFSAEFPKEGPSILRIQQVVRGDSAAYFCASSLGDKAPGANVLTFGAGSRLTVL.

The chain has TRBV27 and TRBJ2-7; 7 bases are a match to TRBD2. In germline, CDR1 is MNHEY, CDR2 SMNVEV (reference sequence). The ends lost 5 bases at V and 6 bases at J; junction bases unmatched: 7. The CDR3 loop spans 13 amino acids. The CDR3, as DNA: TGTGCCAGCAGTACTAAGACTAGCATCGAGCAGTACTTC. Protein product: CASSTKTSIEQYF.

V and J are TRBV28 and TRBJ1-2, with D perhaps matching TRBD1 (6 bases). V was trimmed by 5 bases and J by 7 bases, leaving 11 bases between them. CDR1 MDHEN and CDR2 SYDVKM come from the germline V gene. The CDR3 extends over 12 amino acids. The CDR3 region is CASSPTGRGYTF. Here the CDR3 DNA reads TGTGCCAGCAGTCCCACAGGGCGTGGCTACACCTTC.

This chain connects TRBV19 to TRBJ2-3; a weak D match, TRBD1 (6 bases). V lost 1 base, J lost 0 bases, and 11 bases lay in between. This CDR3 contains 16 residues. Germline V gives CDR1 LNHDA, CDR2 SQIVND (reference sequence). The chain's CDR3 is CASSIVGDTSTDTQYF. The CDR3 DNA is TGTGCCAGTAGTATAGTGGGGGACACTAGCACAGATACGCAGTATTTT.

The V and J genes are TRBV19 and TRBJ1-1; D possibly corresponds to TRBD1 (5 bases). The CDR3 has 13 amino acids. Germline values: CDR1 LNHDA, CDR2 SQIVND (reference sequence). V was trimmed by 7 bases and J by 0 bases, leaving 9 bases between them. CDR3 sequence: CASNQGLNTEAFF. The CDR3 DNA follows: TGTGCCAGTAATCAGGGTTTGAACACTGAAGCTTTCTTT.

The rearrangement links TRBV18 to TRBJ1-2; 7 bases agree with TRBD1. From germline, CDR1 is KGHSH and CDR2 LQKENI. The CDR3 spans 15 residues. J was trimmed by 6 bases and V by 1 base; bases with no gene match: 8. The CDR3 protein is CASSPLTTGLDGYTF. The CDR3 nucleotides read TGTGCCAGCTCACCACTTACGACAGGGTTAGATGGCTACACCTTC.

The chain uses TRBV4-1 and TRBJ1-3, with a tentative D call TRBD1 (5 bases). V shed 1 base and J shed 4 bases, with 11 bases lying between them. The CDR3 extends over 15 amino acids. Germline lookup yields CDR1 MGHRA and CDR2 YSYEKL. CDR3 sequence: CASSQGPWTGNTIYF. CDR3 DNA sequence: TGCGCCAGCAGCCAAGGGCCTTGGACAGGAAACACCATATATTTT.

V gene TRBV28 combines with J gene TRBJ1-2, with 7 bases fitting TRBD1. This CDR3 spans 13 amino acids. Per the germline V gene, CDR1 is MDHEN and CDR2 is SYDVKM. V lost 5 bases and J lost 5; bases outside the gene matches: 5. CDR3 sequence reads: CASSTGTEYGYTF. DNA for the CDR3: TGTGCCAGCAGTACAGGGACAGAGTATGGCTACACCTTC.

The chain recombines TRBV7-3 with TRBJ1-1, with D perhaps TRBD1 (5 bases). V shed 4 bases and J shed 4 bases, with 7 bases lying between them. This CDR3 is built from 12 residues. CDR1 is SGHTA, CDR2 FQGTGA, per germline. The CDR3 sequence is CASSSGGTEAFF. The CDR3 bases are TGTGCCAGCAGCTCCGGGGGCACTGAAGCTTTCTTT.

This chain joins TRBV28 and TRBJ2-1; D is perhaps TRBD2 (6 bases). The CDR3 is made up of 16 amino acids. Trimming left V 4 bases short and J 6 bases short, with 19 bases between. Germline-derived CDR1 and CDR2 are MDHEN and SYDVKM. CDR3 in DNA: TGTGCCAGCAGTTATAGAATGCGGGATTCGGGCAATGAGCAGTTCTTC. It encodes CASSYRMRDSGNEQFF.

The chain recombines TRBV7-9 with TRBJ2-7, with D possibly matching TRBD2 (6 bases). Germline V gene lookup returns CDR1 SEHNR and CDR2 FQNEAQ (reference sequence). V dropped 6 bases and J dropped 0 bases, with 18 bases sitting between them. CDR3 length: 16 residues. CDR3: CASRPGWASASYEQYF. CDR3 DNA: TGTGCCAGCAGACCAGGGTGGGCTAGCGCCTCCTACGAGCAGTACTTC.

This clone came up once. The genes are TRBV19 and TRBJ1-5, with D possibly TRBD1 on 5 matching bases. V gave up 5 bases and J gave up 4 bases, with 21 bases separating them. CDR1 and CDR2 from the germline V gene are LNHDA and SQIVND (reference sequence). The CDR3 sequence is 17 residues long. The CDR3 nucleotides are TGTGCCAGTAGTCTGGGGAAGGGGTCGCCAAGAAATCAGCCCCAGCATTTT. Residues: CASSLGKGSPRNQPQHF.

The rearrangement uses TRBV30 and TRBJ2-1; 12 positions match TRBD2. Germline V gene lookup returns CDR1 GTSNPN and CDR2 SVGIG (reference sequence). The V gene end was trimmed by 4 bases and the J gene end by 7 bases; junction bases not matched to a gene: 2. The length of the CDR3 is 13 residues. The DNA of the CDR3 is TGTGCCTGGACTAGCGGGAGGGTGAATGAGCAGTTCTTC. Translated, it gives CAWTSGRVNEQFF.